The rows below give T cell receptor beta chains drawn from one sample of a study of T cell responses to AZD1222 COVID-19 vaccine. TCRdb keeps only in-frame clones here, not all; method: immunoSEQ multiplex PCR. The repertoire holds 110,000 or so clones, with roughly 91% as singletons. The material sequenced was peripheral blood, taken 28 days after the second AZD1222 dose. These receptors were taken from an adult who received the AZD1222 COVID-19 vaccine. Each CDR3 is given with its conserved first and last residue. The D gene is left open where the match is weak. Clone size is not always given. Where it is, it says once, few, many or a class for expanded clones.

V: TRBV11-3; J: TRBJ1-1; length: 14; D: .; size: .; CDR3: CASSFSGGNTEAFF
V: TRBV21-1; J: TRBJ1-5; length: 15; D: .; size: .; CDR3: CASSKRYRVRQPQHF
V: TRBV28; J: TRBJ1-1; length: 15; D: TRBD1; size: .; CDR3: CASSSQGEVPLEAFF
V: TRBV3-1/TRBV3-2; J: TRBJ1-6; length: 15; D: .; size: .; CDR3: CASSQVADANSPLHF
V: TRBV15; J: TRBJ1-2; length: 13; D: .; size: .; CDR3: CATSRAEGYGYTF
V: TRBV5-1; J: TRBJ1-1; length: 14; D: .; size: once; CDR3: CASCMQVGGTEAFF
V: TRBV28; J: TRBJ1-2; length: 16; D: .; size: .; CDR3: CASSDPTGTRKRGYTF
V: TRBV6-6; J: TRBJ2-7; length: 14; D: .; size: .; CDR3: CASRPTGDSYEQYF
V: TRBV11-3; J: TRBJ1-2; length: 14; D: .; size: .; CDR3: CASSLEGGAYGYTF
V: TRBV28; J: TRBJ2-7; length: 14; D: TRBD2; size: .; CDR3: CASATSGLTYEQYF
V: TRBV4-1; J: TRBJ2-7; length: 16; D: .; size: .; CDR3: CASSQGILASSYEQYF
V: TRBV6-5; J: TRBJ1-2; length: 15; D: .; size: .; CDR3: CASSYDGASNYGYTF
V: TRBV6-5; J: TRBJ1-2; length: 16; D: .; size: .; CDR3: CASSYGNAGPTTGYTF
V: TRBV11-3; J: TRBJ2-7; length: 15; D: TRBD1; size: .; CDR3: CASSTRTGTSYEQYF
V: TRBV5-4; J: TRBJ2-7; length: 14; D: TRBD1; size: .; CDR3: CASSNLQGYYEQYF
V: TRBV9; J: TRBJ2-1; length: 16; D: TRBD2; size: .; CDR3: CASSPWLAGTYNEQFF
V: TRBV5-1; J: TRBJ2-2; length: 15; D: .; size: .; CDR3: CASTPTNSNTGELFF
V: TRBV4-2; J: TRBJ2-3; length: 16; D: .; size: .; CDR3: CASSQGLAQRTDTQYF
V: TRBV7-9; J: TRBJ1-4; length: 15; D: .; size: .; CDR3: CASSLGSRRDEKLFF
V: TRBV6-2/TRBV6-3; J: TRBJ1-5; length: 16; D: TRBD1; size: .; CDR3: CASSSTGGLSNQPQHF
V: TRBV19; J: TRBJ2-7; length: 16; D: .; size: .; CDR3: CASSILARISSYEQYF
V: TRBV19; J: TRBJ1-1; length: 16; D: TRBD1; size: .; CDR3: CASSWTGQGARTEAFF
V: TRBV4-1; J: TRBJ2-5; length: 17; D: TRBD2; size: once; CDR3: CASSAGTSGGARETQYF
V: TRBV27; J: TRBJ2-7; length: 15; D: .; size: .; CDR3: CASSPRTTGFYEQYF
V: TRBV11-3; J: TRBJ1-3; length: 14; D: .; size: .; CDR3: CASSFRVSGNTIYF
V: TRBV30; J: TRBJ1-2; length: 13; D: .; size: .; CDR3: CAFLKGIIYGYTF
V: TRBV5-1; J: TRBJ2-5; length: 12; D: .; size: few; CDR3: CASSVEGETQYF
V: TRBV29-1; J: TRBJ1-2; length: 12; D: .; size: .; CDR3: CSVGADHSGYTF